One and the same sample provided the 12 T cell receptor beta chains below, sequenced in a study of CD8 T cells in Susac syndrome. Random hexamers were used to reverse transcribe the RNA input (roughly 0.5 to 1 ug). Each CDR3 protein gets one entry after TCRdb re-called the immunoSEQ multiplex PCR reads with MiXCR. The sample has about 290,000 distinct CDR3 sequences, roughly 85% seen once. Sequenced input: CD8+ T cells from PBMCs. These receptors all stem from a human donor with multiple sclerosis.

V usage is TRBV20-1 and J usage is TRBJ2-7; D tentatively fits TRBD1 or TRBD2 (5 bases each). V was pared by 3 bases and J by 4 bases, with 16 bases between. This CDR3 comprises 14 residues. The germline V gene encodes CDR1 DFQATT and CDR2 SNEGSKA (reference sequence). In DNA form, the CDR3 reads TGCAGTGCTAGGGGGACGGTTCTAGGGTACGAGCAGTACTTC. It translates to CSARGTVLGYEQYF.

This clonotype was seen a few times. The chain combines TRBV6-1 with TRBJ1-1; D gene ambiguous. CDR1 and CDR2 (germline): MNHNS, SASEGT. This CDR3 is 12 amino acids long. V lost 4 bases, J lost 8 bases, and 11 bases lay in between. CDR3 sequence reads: CASSVRFGEAFF. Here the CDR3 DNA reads TGTGCCAGCAGTGTAAGATTTGGCGAAGCTTTCTTT.

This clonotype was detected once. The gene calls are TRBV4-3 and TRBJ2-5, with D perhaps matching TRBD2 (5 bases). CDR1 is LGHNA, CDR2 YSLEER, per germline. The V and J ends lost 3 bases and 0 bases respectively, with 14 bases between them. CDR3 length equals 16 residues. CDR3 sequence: CASSQGFAGYQETQYF. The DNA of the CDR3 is TGCGCCAGCAGCCAGGGATTCGCGGGTTACCAAGAGACCCAGTACTTC.

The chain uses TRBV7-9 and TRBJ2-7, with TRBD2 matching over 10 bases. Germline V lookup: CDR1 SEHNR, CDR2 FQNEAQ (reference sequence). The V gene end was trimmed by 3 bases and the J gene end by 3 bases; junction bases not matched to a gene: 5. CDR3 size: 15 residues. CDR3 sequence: CASSFPAGGLYEQYF. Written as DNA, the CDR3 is TGTGCCAGCAGCTTCCCAGCGGGAGGGCTCTACGAGCAGTACTTC.

CDR3 coding DNA: TGTGCCAGCAGCTTCGGGGGAGAGGAAAAACTGTTTTTT. Its protein product is CASSFGGEEKLFF. The chain employs TRBV7-9 and TRBJ1-4, with D possibly matching TRBD1 (5 bases). The CDR3 is made up of 13 amino acids. Germline V CDR1 and CDR2: SEHNR, FQNEAQ (reference sequence). Trimming cost V 3 bases and J 8 bases, with 10 bases left between them.

The CDR3 spells CASTNSLYDEQYF. CDR3 DNA: TGTGCCAGCACCAACTCCCTATACGACGAGCAGTACTTC. The V and J genes are TRBV7-2 and TRBJ2-7; no clear D. Trimming stripped 7 bases from V and 5 bases from J, with 15 bases between. The germline CDR1 and CDR2 sequences are SGHTA and FQGNSA. This CDR3 spans 13 amino acids.

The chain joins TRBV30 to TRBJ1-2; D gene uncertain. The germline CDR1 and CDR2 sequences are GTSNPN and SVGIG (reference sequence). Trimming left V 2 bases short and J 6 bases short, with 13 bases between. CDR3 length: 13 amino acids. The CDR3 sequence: CAWSWNGGDGYTF. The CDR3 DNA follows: TGTGCCTGGAGTTGGAACGGTGGCGATGGCTACACCTTC.

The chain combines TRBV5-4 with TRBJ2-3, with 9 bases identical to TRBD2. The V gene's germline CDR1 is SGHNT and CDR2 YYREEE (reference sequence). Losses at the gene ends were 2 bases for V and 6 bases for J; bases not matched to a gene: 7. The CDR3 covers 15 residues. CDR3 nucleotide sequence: TGTGCCAGCAGCTTTTCGCGGGAGGGTCGCGATACGCAGTATTTT. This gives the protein CASSFSREGRDTQYF.

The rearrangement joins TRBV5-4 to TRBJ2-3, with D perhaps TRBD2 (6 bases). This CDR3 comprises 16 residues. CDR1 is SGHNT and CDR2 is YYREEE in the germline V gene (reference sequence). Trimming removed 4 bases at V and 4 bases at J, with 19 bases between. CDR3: CASSDPPGDGPDTQYF. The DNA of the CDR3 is TGTGCCAGCAGCGATCCACCGGGAGACGGCCCAGATACGCAGTATTTT.

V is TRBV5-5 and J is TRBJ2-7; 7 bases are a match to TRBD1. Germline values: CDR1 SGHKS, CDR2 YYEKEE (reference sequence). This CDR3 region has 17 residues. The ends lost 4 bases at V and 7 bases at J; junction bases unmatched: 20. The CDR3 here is CASSANVRDSYYGEQYF. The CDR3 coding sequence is TGTGCCAGCAGCGCAAACGTCCGGGACAGCTATTATGGTGAGCAGTACTTC. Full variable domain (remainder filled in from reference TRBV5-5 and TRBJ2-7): DAGVTQSPTHLIKTRGQQVTLRCSPISGHKSVSWYQQVLGQGPQFIFQYYEKEERGRGNFPDRFSARQFPNYSSELNVNALLLGDSALYLCASSANVRDSYYGEQYFGPGTRLTVT.

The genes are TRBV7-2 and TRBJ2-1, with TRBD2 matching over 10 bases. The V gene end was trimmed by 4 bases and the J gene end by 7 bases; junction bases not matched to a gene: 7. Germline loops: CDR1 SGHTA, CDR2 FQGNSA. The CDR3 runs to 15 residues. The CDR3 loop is CASSSGLAVGNEQFF. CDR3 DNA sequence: TGTGCCAGCAGCTCCGGACTAGCGGTCGGGAATGAGCAGTTCTTC.

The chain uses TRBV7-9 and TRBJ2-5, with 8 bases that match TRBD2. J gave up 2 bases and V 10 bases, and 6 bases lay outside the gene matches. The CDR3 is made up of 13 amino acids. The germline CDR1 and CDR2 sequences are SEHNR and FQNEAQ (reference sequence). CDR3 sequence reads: CATHGGEQETQYF. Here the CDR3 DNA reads TGTGCCACCCACGGGGGGGAACAAGAGACCCAGTACTTC.